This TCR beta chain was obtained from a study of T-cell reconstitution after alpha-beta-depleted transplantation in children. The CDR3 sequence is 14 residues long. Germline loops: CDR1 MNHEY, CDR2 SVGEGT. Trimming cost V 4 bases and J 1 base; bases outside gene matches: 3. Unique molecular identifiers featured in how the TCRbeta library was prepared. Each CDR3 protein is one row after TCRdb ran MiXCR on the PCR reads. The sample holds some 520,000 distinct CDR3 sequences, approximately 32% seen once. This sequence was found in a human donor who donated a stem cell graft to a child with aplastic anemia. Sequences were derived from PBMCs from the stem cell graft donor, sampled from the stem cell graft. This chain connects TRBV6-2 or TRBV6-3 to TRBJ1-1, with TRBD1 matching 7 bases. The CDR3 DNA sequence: TGTGCCAGCAGTTCTAACAGGGGGAACACTGAAGCTTTCTTT. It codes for CASSSNRGNTEAFF.